This is a list of T cell receptor beta chains from one sample in a study of blood T cell repertoires in COVID-19. The repertoire was sequenced with immunoSEQ multiplex PCR; TCRdb's copy has only in-frame clones and lacks some. The table includes 400,000 or so clones, 90% detected once. Sequences were obtained from PBMCs or T cells enriched from blood (not recorded which). All receptors come from a man between 18 and 35 years old who had recovered from COVID-19. Each CDR3 is given without its conserved first and last residue. The D gene is left open where the match is weak.

J	V	D	CDR3
TRBJ2-7	TRBV30	TRBD2	AWLGLAGGGRQY
TRBJ1-5	TRBV5-5	-	ASSFTGSNQPQH
TRBJ2-1	TRBV13	TRBD2	ASSLTGLAGAYNEQF
TRBJ1-1	TRBV11-3	TRBD1	ASSLQGDGEAF
TRBJ2-3	TRBV7-3	TRBD2	ASSSGLAGGADTQY
TRBJ2-1	TRBV19	-	ASSIVLASEQF
TRBJ2-1	TRBV7-2	TRBD2	ASSRLAGEGYNEQF
TRBJ2-7	TRBV2	-	ASASGSPGSYEQY
TRBJ1-1	TRBV24-1	-	ATRGVEAF
TRBJ2-3	TRBV28	TRBD2	ASSEPTGTSGTADTQY
TRBJ1-2	TRBV19	TRBD1	ASSSQGDYGYT
TRBJ2-7	TRBV6-1	TRBD1	ASSESGRGKLEQY
TRBJ1-1	TRBV3-1/TRBV3-2	TRBD1	ASSPDPTGGSF
TRBJ2-7	TRBV18	TRBD2	ASSYSGGRYEQY
TRBJ2-1	TRBV24-1	-	ATAAGDNEQF
TRBJ1-1	TRBV28	TRBD1	ASSFYPATGDTEAF
TRBJ2-1	TRBV4-1	TRBD1	ASSQDGRQGIGEQF